This T cell receptor beta chain was obtained from a study of cytomegalovirus exposure and HLA in healthy donors. As for the study in general: About 180 million T cells yielded 90 million to 130 million unique TCR beta sequences in earlier analysis. Study-level points and caveats: Using a false discovery rate of 0.05, a later analysis showed that fewer than 20,000 TCR beta sequences were associated with HLA alleles.

This clone has only one observation. Antigen specificity is unknown. The PCR made use of 60 Vbeta and 13 Jbeta primers. TCRdb's copy holds only in-frame clones and misses some; the assay was immunoSEQ multiplex PCR. The sample carries around 200,000 clones, roughly 70% recorded once. The clonotype comes from a male donor in good health and CMV-seronegative. Sequenced material: PBMCs.

The CDR3 sequence: CASSQLLGGADTQYF. The CDR3 nucleotides are TGCGCCAGCAGCCAACTCCTGGGGGGAGCAGATACGCAGTATTTT. The rearrangement uses TRBV4-3 and TRBJ2-3, with a possible D match to TRBD2 (6 bases). This CDR3 has 15 amino acids. Germline CDR1 reads LGHNA; CDR2 reads YSLEER. With 2 bases removed from V and 4 bases from J, the gap between germline ends came to 13 bases.